The present T cell receptor (beta chain) was sequenced within a study of T cells in Graves' hyperthyroidism and ophthalmopathy. General study findings and limits: A model of 13 V-J pairs discriminated ophthalmopathy from stable hyperthyroidism.

Many counts were recorded for this clonotype. Its antigen remains unknown. In making diagnoses, clinical symptoms, serum thyroxine and TRAb, thyroid ultrasound and orbital computed tomography were all used. V was pared by 0 bases and J by 6 bases, with 9 bases between. The length of the CDR3 is 14 residues. Germline V gene lookup returns CDR1 ENHRY and CDR2 SYGVKD. Template material for amplifying TCR beta CDR3 regions consisted of RNA transcripts. During a first-round RT-PCR of the TCR CDR3, the HTBI primer set was used. TCRdb re-derived calls from the multiplex PCR reads in MiXCR, one entry per CDR3 protein. The table records under 250,000 distinct CDR3 sequences, approximately 23% of them present only once.

Sequenced sample: blood. The sequence was obtained from a woman aged 40 to 50 with Graves' ophthalmopathy. The J gene is TRBJ2-4, the V gene TRBV10-3; TRBD2 is a possible D gene (6 bases). This CDR3 is CAISESGSGNIQYF. The DNA for the CDR3 is TGTGCCATCAGTGAGTCAGGTAGCGGAAACATTCAGTACTTC.